This T cell receptor beta chain appears in the sequencing data of a study of blood T cell repertoires in COVID-19. At the level of the study: Sample material is recorded as cDNA or gDNA derived from T cells, B-cell-depleted T cells, or PBMCs.

As processed by the authors: Reference gene primers were amplified, and this amplification served to estimate nucleated cell counts. The protocol was immunoSEQ multiplex PCR, while the TCRdb copy is restricted to in-frame clones and leaves out a portion. V and J calls and clone size are those listed in that table; D and trimming were worked out from the DNA. In the table there are 250,000 to 300,000 clones, 75% to 90% of which are singletons. The clonotype originates from a woman aged 45-65 years who had recovered from COVID-19. Input material: PBMCs or T cells enriched from blood (not recorded which).

CDR3 protein: CASSQFGAGGGNEQFF. The CDR3 bases are TGTGCCAGCAGCCAATTTGGGGCAGGGGGCGGAAATGAGCAGTTCTTC. V usage is TRBV3-1 (or the pseudogene TRBV3-2) and J usage is TRBJ2-1; 8 bases are a match to TRBD1. The CDR3 totals 16 residues. From germline, CDR1 is LGHDT and CDR2 YNNKEL (reference sequence). V lost 2 bases to trimming and J lost 7 bases; unmatched junction nucleotides: 10.